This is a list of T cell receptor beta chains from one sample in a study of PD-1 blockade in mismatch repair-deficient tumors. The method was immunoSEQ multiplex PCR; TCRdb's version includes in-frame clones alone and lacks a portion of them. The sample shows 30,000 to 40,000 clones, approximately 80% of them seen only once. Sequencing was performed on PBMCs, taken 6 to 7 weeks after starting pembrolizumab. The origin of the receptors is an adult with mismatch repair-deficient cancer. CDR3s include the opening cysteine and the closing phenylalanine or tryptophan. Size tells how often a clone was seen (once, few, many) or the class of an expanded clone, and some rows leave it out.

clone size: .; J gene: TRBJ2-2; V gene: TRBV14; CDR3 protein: CASSHRGTSGNPGELFF
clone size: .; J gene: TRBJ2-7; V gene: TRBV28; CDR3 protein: CASSSIRDSAYEQYF
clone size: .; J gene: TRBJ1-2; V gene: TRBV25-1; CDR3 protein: CASSSGYGYTF
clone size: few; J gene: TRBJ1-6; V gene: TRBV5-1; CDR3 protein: CASSPDSYSPLHF
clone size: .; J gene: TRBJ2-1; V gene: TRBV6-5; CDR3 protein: CASSYVWGREQFF
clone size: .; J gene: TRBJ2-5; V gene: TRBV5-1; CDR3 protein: CASSFGDSSYQETQYF
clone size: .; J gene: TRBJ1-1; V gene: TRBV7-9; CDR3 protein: CASSVPDRGNTEAFF
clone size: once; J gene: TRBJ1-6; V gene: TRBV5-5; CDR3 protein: CASSLGLDRNNSPLHF
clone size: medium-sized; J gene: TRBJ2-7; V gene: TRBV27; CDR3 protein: CAIPNQGLLYEQYF
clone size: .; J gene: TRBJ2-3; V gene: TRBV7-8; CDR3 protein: CASSSGGLAGTDTQYF
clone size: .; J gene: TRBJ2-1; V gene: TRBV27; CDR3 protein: CASTELQGASDNEQFF
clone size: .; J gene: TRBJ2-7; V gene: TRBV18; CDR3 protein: CASSLPGLQSSYEQYF
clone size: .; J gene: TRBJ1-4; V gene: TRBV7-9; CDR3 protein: CASSLAGGTNEKLFF
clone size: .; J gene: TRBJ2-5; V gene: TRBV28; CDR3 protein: CASSPRTSGRDWYQETQYF
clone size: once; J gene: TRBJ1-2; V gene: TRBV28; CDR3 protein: CGTGDVGYTF
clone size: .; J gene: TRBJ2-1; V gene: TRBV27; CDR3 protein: CASSLVAVSLPSSYNEQFF
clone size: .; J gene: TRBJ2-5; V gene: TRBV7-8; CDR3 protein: CASSFSGLAEQETQYF
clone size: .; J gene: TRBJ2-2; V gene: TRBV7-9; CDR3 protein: CASSLFRREIGELFF
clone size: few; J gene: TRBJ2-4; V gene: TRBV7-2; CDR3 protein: CASSLQGLGVAKNIQYF
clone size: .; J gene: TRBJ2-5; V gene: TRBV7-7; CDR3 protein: CASSPSLPVGETQYF
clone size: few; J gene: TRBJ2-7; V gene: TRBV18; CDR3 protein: CASSLTSGYEQYF
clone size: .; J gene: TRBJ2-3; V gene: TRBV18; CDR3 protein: CASSTGITDTQYF
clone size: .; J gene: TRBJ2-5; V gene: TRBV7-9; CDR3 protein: CASSLRTNWGFQETQYF
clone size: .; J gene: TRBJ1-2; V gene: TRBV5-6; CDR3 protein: CASSSGGGLNYGYTF
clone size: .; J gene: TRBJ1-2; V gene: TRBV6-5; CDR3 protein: CASSYLTGGYGYTF
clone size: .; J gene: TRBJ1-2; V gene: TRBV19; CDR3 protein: CASSIDPGPNYGYTF
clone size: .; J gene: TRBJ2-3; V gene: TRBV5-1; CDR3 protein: CASSFRTSGRGDTQYF
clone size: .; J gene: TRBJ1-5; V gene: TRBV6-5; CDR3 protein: CASRKDRVAPQHF
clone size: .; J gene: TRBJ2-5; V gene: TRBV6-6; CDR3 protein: CASRPDQGETQYF
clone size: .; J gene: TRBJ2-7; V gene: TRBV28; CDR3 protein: CASHPPGTYEQYF
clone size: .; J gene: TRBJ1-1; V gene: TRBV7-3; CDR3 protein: CASSRTVNTEAFF
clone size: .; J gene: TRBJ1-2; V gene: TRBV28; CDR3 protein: CASTRGGGTGSQGYGYTF
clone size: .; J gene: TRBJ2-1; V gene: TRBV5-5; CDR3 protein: CASSRDYLEQFF
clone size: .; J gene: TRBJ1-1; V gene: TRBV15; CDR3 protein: CATSRAGGNTEAFF
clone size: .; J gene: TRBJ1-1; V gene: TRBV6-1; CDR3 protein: CASSDPGQYTEAFF
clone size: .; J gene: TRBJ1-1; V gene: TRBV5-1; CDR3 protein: CASSSMGTGDNTEAFF
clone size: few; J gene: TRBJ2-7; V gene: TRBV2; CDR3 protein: CASSVWTSGGSQQYF